This T cell receptor beta chain originates from a study of cytomegalovirus exposure and HLA in healthy donors. As for the study in general: An earlier analysis found some 120 million unique TCR beta sequences from approximately 190 million T cells.

About this clone itself: Its matching antigen is unknown.

In the PCR, 60 Vbeta and 13 Jbeta primers were used. TCRdb's copy holds only in-frame clones and misses some; the assay was immunoSEQ multiplex PCR. There are about 62,000 clones in the sample; roughly 86% occur only once, and approximately 1.3% lies in the top ten. Trimming removed 3 bases from V and 2 bases from J, with 10 bases in between. The germline V gene encodes CDR1 PRHDT and CDR2 FYEKMQ (reference sequence). The CDR3 has 14 amino acids. At the time of sampling, donors were nominally healthy, though unrecorded immune exposures were likely. General study results and limits: The authors later found TCR association rates varying by HLA locus, with DRB1 most and HLA-C fewest. TCR beta V- and J-gene trimming, according to a later analysis, was linked to a missense DCLRE1C variant.

The chain is built from TRBV13 and TRBJ2-5; a possible D gene is TRBD2 (6 bases). The sequencing sample was made of PBMCs. This clonotype was obtained from a man between 18 and 35 years old in good health and CMV-seronegative. CDR3 bases: TGTGCCAGCAGCTTTGGAGGGTCACAAGAGACCCAGTACTTC. Encoded protein: CASSFGGSQETQYF.